The subject of this entry is one T cell receptor beta chain. No antigen is known for it. Replicate PCRs run on sorted subsets employed approximately 200 ng DNA, roughly 30,000 T cell genomes. Authors' methods: ImmunoSEQ only sent back junction sequences with no quality scores, so filtering was done differently. This table comes from immunoSEQ multiplex PCR, and its TCRdb copy is limited to in-frame clones, with some not included. That table supplies the V and J calls and clone size; D and trimming were determined from the DNA. In the table there are about 2.1 million clones, approximately 92% of which are singletons. CDR1 and CDR2 from the germline V gene are SGHNT and YYREEE (reference sequence). V shed 4 bases and J 2 bases; nucleotides not matched to a gene: 8. The CDR3 sequence is 15 residues long. The data derive from a study of shared clonotypes between healthy human individuals. Broader study findings: Several donors showed sharing of approximately 5% of naive CD4 clonotypes.

Naive CD8 cells comprised CD45RO-negative, CCR7-positively selected cells, excluding terminally differentiated effector memory CD45RA+ cells. Sequenced input: naive CD8+ T cells from PBMCs. The chain links TRBV5-4 to TRBJ2-7; 8 nucleotides match TRBD1. This TCR was recovered from a man aged 18 to 35 in good health. Some clones in this sample may be carry-over from other donors' samples. The CDR3 is CASSPTGTGAYEQYF. The CDR3 bases are TGTGCCAGCAGCCCCACCGGGACAGGAGCCTACGAGCAGTACTTC.